A selection of T cell receptor beta chains follows, all from one sample in a study of blood T cells in healthy people across ages. MiXCR, applied by TCRdb to the 5' RACE reads, yields one record per CDR3 protein. The sample comprises about 720,000 distinct CDR3 sequences, 20% to 25% of which are singletons, and around 3.6% rests with the top ten. These data were likewise used in another study, on T cells of mothers and their children.

Sequencing was carried out using blood. The receptor source for this set is a boy aged 10-17 years in good health. Both conserved end residues are part of each CDR3. A D gene is named only where the DNA matches it firmly. Clone size is given for some rows only: seen once, a few or many times, or a class if the clone is expanded.

CDR3 protein: CASSYPQGVTIQYF; CDR3 DNA: TGTGCCAGCAGTTATCCCCAGGGCGTTACGATTCAGTACTTC; clone size: -; V gene: TRBV28; J gene: TRBJ2-4; D gene: -
CDR3 protein: CASSQVPAAYEQYF; CDR3 DNA: TGCGCCAGCAGCCAAGTTCCGGCGGCCTACGAGCAGTACTTC; clone size: -; V gene: TRBV4-3; J gene: TRBJ2-7; D gene: -
CDR3 protein: CASSPARADPNSGNTIYF; CDR3 DNA: TGTGCCAGCAGCCCCGCGCGGGCCGATCCTAACTCTGGAAACACCATATATTTT; clone size: -; V gene: TRBV7-2; J gene: TRBJ1-3; D gene: -
CDR3 protein: CASRSGLAVAYEQYF; CDR3 DNA: TGTGCCAGCAGGTCGGGACTAGCGGTGGCCTACGAGCAGTACTTC; clone size: -; V gene: TRBV6-5; J gene: TRBJ2-7; D gene: TRBD2
CDR3 protein: CAWSAFVNTEAFF; CDR3 DNA: TGTGCCTGGAGCGCTTTCGTAAACACTGAAGCTTTCTTT; clone size: once; V gene: TRBV30; J gene: TRBJ1-1; D gene: -
CDR3 protein: CSARERGGGYTF; CDR3 DNA: TGCAGTGCTAGAGAAAGGGGGGGTGGCTACACCTTC; clone size: -; V gene: TRBV20-1; J gene: TRBJ1-2; D gene: -
CDR3 protein: CASSTPTSSWEQFF; CDR3 DNA: TGCGCCAGCAGCACGCCGACTAGTTCGTGGGAGCAGTTCTTC; clone size: few; V gene: TRBV5-1; J gene: TRBJ2-1; D gene: -
CDR3 protein: CASSLFTEAFF; CDR3 DNA: TGTGCCAGCAGCTTATTCACGGAAGCTTTCTTT; clone size: few; V gene: TRBV7-2; J gene: TRBJ1-1; D gene: -
CDR3 protein: CASSEGTGPYGYTF; CDR3 DNA: TGTGCCAGCAGCGAAGGAACCGGGCCCTATGGCTACACCTTC; clone size: -; V gene: TRBV9; J gene: TRBJ1-2; D gene: -
CDR3 protein: CSVRLTAPSYGYTF; CDR3 DNA: TGCAGCGTTAGATTGACCGCGCCCTCCTATGGCTACACCTTC; clone size: -; V gene: TRBV29-1; J gene: TRBJ1-2; D gene: -
CDR3 protein: CASSFREAFF; CDR3 DNA: TGTGCCAGCAGTTTTAGGGAAGCTTTCTTT; clone size: few; V gene: TRBV28; J gene: TRBJ1-1; D gene: -
CDR3 protein: CSAAEQPDGSSPLHF; CDR3 DNA: TGCAGTGCCGCAGAACAGCCTGACGGGAGTTCACCCCTCCACTTT; clone size: few; V gene: TRBV20-1; J gene: TRBJ1-6; D gene: -
CDR3 protein: CASKRDSFDEKLFF; CDR3 DNA: TGTGCCAGCAAAAGGGACAGTTTCGATGAAAAACTGTTTTTT; clone size: -; V gene: TRBV2; J gene: TRBJ1-4; D gene: TRBD1
CDR3 protein: CASSPLLAGNQETQYF; CDR3 DNA: TGTGCCAGCAGCCCCTTGCTAGCGGGGAACCAAGAGACCCAGTACTTC; clone size: few; V gene: TRBV7-9; J gene: TRBJ2-5; D gene: TRBD2
CDR3 protein: CASSQDSPSPWFF; CDR3 DNA: TGTGCCAGCAGCCAAGATAGCCCTTCCCCGTGGTTCTTC; clone size: -; V gene: TRBV3-1; J gene: TRBJ2-5; D gene: -